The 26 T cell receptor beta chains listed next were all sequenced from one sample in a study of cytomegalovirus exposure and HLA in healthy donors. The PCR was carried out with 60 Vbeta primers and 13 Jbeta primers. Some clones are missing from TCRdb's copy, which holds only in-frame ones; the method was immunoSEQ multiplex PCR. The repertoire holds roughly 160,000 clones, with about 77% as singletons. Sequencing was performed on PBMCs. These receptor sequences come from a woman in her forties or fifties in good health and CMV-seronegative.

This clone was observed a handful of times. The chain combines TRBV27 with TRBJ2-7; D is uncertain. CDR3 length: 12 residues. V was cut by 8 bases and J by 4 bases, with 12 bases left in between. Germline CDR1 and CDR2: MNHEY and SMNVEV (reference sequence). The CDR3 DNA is TGTGCCAGCGGCCGGGTTTCTTACGAGCAGTACTTC. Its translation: CASGRVSYEQYF.

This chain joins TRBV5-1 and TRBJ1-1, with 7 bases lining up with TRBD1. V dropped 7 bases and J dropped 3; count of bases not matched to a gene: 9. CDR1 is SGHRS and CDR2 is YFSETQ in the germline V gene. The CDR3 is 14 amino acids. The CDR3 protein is CASFPAGGYTEAFF. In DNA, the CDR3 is TGCGCCAGCTTTCCGGCAGGGGGTTACACTGAAGCTTTCTTT.

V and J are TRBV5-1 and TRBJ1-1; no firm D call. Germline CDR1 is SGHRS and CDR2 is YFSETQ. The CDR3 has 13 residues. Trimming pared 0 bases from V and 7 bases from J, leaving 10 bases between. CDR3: CASSLAGTDEAFF. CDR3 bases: TGCGCCAGCAGCTTGGCCGGTACAGATGAAGCTTTCTTT.

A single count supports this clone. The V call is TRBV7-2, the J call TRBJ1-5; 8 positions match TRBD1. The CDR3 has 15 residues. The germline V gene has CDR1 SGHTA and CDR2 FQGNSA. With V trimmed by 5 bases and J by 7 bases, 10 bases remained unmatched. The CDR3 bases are TGTGCCAGCAGCGCACTACAGGGGGGAGGCCAGCCCCAGCATTTT. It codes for CASSALQGGGQPQHF.

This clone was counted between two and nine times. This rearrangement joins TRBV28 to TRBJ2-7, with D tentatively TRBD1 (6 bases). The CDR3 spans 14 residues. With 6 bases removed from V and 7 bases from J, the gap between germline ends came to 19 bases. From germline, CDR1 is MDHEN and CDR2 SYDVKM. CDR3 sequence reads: CASRGVWGQREQYF. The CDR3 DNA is TGTGCCAGCAGAGGAGTCTGGGGGCAGAGGGAGCAGTACTTC.

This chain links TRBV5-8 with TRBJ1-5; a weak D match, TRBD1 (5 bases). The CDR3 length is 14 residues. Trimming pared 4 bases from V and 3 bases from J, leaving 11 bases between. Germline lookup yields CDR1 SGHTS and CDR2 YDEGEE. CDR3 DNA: TGTGCCAGCAGCAGGGGTAAGCTCAATCAGCCCCAGCATTTT. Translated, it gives CASSRGKLNQPQHF.

The chain's CDR3 is CASSYSWTGGYEQYF. The DNA of the CDR3 is TGTGCCAGCAGTTACTCTTGGACAGGGGGCTACGAGCAGTACTTC. The chain uses TRBV6-5 and TRBJ2-5, with 10 positions matching TRBD1. The last part of the DNA fits TRBJ2-7 better; the J call may be wrong. The CDR3 consists of 15 residues. Germline V gene lookup returns CDR1 MNHEY and CDR2 SVGAGI.

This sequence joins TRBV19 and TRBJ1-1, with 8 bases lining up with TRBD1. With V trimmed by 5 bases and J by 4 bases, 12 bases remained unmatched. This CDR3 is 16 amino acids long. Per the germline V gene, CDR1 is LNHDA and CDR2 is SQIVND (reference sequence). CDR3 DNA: TGTGCCAGTAGTCCCAGACAGGGGAGTGGTGTCACTGAAGCTTTCTTT. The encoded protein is CASSPRQGSGVTEAFF.

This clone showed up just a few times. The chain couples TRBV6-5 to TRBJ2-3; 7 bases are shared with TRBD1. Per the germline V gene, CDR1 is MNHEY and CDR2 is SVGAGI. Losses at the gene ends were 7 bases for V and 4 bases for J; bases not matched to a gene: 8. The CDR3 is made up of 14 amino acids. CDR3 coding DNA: TGTGCCAGCAACGCCGGACAGGCGGCAGATACGCAGTATTTT. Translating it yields CASNAGQAADTQYF.

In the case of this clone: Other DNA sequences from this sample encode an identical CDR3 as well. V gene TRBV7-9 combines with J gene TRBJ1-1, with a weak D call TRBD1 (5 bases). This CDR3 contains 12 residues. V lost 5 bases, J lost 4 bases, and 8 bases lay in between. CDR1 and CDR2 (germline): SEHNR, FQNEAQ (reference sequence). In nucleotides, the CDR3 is TGTGCCAGCAGCCCGGGGGGCACTGAAGCTTTCTTT. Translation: CASSPGGTEAFF.

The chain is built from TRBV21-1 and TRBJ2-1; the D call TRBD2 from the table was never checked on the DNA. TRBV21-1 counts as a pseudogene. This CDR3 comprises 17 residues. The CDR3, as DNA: TGTGCCAGCAGCAAATCGAGGCTCCAGAGCTCCTACAATGAGCAGTTCTTC. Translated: CASSKSRLQSSYNEQFF.

DNA for the CDR3: TGTGCCAGCAGTTATACCGGACAGGAACTCAAAGGAAAACTGTTTTTT. Its protein is CASSYTGQELKGKLFF. The rearrangement links TRBV28 to TRBJ1-4; 7 nucleotides align to TRBD1. CDR1 is MDHEN, CDR2 SYDVKM, per germline. J gave up 10 bases and V 4 bases, and 15 bases lay outside the gene matches. The CDR3 spans 16 residues. Complete variable domain (other parts from reference TRBV28 and TRBJ1-4): DVKVTQSSRYLVKRTGEKVFLECVQDMDHENMFWYRQDPGLGLRLIYFSYDVKMKEKGDIPEGYSVSREKKERFSLILESASTNQTSMYLCASSYTGQELKGKLFFGSGTQLSVL.

CDR3 in amino acids: CASSMGQKNNQPQHF. CDR3 DNA: TGTGCCAGTAGTATGGGCCAAAAAAACAATCAGCCCCAGCATTTT. The V gene is TRBV19, the J gene TRBJ1-5; D unclear. Per germline, CDR1 LNHDA and CDR2 SQIVND (reference sequence). Trimming stripped 3 bases from V and 3 bases from J, with 12 bases between. The CDR3 is made up of 15 amino acids.

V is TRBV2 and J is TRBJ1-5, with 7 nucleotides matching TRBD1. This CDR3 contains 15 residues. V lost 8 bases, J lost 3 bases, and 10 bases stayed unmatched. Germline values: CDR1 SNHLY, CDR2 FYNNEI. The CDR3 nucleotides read TGTGCCAGCGCGCGACGTGGACAGGTCAATCAGCCCCAGCATTTT. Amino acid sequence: CASARRGQVNQPQHF. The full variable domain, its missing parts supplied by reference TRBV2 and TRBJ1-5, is EPEVTQTPSHQVTQMGQEVILRCVPISNHLYFYWYRQILGQKVEFLVSFYNNEISEKSEIFDDQFSVERPDGSNFTLKIRSTKLEDSAMYFCASARRGQVNQPQHFGDGTRLSIL.

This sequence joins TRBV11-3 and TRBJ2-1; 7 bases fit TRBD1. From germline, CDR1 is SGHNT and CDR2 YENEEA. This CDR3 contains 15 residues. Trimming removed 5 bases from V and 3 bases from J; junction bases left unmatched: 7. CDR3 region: CASSPGQEIYNEQFF. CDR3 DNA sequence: TGTGCCAGCAGCCCAGGACAGGAGATCTACAATGAGCAGTTCTTC.

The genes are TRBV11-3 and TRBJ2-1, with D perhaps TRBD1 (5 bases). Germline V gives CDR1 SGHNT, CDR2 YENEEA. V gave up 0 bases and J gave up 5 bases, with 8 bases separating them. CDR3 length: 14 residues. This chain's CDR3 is CASSLDGANNEQFF. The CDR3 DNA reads TGTGCCAGCAGCTTAGATGGGGCTAACAATGAGCAGTTCTTC.

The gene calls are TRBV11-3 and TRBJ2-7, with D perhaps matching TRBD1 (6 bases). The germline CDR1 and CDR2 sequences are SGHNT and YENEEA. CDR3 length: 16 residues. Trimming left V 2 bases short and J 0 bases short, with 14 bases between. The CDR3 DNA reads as TGTGCCAGCAGCTTACAGCAGGGGTTGGGCTCCTACGAGCAGTACTTC. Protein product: CASSLQQGLGSYEQYF.

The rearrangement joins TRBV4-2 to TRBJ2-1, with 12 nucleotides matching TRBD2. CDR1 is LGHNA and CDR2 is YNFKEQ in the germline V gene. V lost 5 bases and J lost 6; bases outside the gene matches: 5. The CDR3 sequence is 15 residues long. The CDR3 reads CASSAGTSGSNEQFF. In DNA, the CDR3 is TGTGCCAGCAGCGCCGGGACTAGCGGGTCCAATGAGCAGTTCTTC.

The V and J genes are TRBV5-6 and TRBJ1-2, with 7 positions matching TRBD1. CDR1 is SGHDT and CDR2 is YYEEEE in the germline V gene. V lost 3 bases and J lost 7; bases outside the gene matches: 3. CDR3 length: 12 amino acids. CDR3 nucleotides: TGTGCCAGCAGCTATGACAGGGTTGGCTACACCTTC. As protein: CASSYDRVGYTF.

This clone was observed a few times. CDR3 in DNA: TGTGCCACCAGCAGAGTTGCGGATTTATTCTACGAGCAGTACTTC. Encoded protein: CATSRVADLFYEQYF. V gene TRBV15 combines with J gene TRBJ2-7; D ambiguous. The CDR3 length is 15 residues. Between the trimmed V and J ends, which lost 1 base and 3 bases, there was a span of 13 bases. Germline CDR1 reads LNHNV; CDR2 reads YYDKDF (reference sequence).

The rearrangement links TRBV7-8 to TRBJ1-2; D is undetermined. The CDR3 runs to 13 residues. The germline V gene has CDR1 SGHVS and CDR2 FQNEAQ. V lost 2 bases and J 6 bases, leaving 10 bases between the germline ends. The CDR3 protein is CASSLPGEDGYTF. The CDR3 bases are TGTGCCAGCAGCTTACCCGGGGAAGATGGCTACACCTTC.

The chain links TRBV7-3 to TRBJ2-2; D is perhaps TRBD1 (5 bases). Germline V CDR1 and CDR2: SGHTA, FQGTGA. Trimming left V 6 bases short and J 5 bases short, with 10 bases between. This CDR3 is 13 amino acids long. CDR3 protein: CASSRRDTGELFF. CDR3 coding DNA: TGTGCCAGCAGTCGCAGGGATACCGGGGAGCTGTTTTTT.

The CDR3 region is CASSFRQGLPEAFF. CDR3 bases: TGTGCCAGCAGCTTCAGACAGGGTTTACCTGAAGCTTTCTTT. V gene TRBV7-9 combines with J gene TRBJ1-1; TRBD1 matches 7 bases. Trimming removed 3 bases from V and 6 bases from J; junction bases left unmatched: 7. This CDR3 is built from 14 residues. CDR1 is SEHNR, CDR2 FQNEAQ, per germline (reference sequence).

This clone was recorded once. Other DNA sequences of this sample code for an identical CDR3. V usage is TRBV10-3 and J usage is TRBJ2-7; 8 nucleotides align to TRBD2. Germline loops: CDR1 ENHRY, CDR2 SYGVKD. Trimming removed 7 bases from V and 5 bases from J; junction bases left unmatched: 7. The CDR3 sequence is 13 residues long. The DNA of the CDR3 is TGTGCCATCACGGCGGCGGGAGGAGACGAGCAGTACTTC. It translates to CAITAAGGDEQYF.

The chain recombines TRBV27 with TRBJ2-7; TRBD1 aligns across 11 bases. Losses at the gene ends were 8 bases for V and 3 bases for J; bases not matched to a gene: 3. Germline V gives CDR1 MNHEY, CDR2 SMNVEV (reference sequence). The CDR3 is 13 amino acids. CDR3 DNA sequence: TGTGCCAGCGGGGACAGGGGGATCTACGAGCAGTACTTC. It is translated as CASGDRGIYEQYF.

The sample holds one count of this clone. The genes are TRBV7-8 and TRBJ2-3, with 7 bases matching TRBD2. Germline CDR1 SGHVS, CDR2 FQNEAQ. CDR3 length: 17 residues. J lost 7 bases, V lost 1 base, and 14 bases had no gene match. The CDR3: CASSLDGGGPSQNTQYF. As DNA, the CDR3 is TGTGCCAGCAGCTTAGACGGCGGGGGACCGTCACAGAATACGCAGTATTTT.